What follows describes a single T cell receptor (beta chain). The CDR3 covers 14 residues. V dropped 3 bases and J dropped 6 bases, with 10 bases sitting between them. Germline lookup yields CDR1 SGHNT and CDR2 YYREEE (reference sequence). The repertoire was sequenced with immunoSEQ multiplex PCR; TCRdb's copy has only in-frame clones and lacks some. Here the sample spans over 150,000 clones, roughly 84% being singletons. This entry belongs to a study of blood T cell repertoires in COVID-19. This clonotype originated in a man between 70 and 80 years old with active or convalescent COVID-19. The sequenced sample was peripheral blood. The chain recombines TRBV5-4 with TRBJ1-6; D call uncertain. CDR3 loop: CASSSDFGNSPLHF. CDR3 DNA: TGTGCCAGCAGCTCGGACTTTGGTAATTCACCCCTCCACTTT.